The T cell receptor (beta chain) described here comes from a study of blood T cell repertoires in COVID-19. As for the study in general: PBMCs, B-cell-depleted T cells, or T cells were the source of the cDNA or gDNA that made up the material.

The germline V gene has CDR1 LGHDT and CDR2 YNNKEL (reference sequence). J was trimmed by 2 bases and V by 5 bases; bases with no gene match: 2. CDR3 length equals 15 residues. The table came from immunoSEQ multiplex PCR; TCRdb's copy has only in-frame clones and leaves some out. The sample carries roughly 81,000 clones, 89% recorded once. The sample consisted of peripheral blood. The TCR comes from a man between 65 and 79 years old with active or convalescent COVID-19. The chain uses TRBV3-1 (or the pseudogene TRBV3-2) and TRBJ2-3; 12 nucleotides match TRBD2. CDR3 sequence reads: CASSRLAGVTDTQYF. The CDR3 coding sequence is TGTGCCAGCAGCAGACTAGCGGGGGTCACAGATACGCAGTATTTT.